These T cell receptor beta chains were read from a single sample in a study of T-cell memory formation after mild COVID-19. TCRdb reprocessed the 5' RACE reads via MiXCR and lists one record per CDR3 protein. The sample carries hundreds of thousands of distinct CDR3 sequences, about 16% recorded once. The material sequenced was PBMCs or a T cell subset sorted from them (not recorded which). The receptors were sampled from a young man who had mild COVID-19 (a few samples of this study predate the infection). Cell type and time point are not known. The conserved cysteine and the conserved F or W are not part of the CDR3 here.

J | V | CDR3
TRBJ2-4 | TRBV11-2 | ASSLVVGIAKNIQY
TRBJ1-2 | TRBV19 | ASSTSGQSGYT
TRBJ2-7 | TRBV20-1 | SARDPAGSTYEQY
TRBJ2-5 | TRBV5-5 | ASSSPPFRGYLETQY
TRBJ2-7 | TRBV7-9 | ASSQGLAGGSYEQY
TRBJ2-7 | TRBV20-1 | SASSSGGAAY
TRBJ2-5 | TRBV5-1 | ASRTAQETQY
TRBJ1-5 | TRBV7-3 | ASSSAPGQPQH
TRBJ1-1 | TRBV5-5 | ASSQDRVGTEAF
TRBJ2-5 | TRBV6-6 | ASSLTGTGVETQY
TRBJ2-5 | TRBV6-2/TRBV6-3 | ASSPGLADSQETQY
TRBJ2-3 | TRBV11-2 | ASSYVAGGADTQY
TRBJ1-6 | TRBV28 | ASSYFRGNNSPLH
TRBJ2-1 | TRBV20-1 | SASPAGENEQF
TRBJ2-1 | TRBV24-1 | ATSDEEIYGRDNEQF
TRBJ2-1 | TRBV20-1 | SARVVAGSVDYNEQF
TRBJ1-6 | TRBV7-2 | ASSERQTNSPLH
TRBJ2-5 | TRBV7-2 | ASSPRPGVPGNQY
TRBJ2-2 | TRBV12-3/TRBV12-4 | ASILREAGELF
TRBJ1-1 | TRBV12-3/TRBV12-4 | ATSTRGQGPNTEAF
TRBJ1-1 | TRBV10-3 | AISESEGSSNTEAF
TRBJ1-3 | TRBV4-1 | ASSQGQGTTIY
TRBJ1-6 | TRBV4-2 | ASSAEGAGSPLH
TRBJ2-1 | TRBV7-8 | ASSFLFLWF
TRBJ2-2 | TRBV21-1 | ASSTPGQGETGELF
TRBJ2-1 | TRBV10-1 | ASSGGQGGNEQF
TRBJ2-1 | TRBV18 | ASSSTGGRYNEQF
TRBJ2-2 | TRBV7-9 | APAGEPNTGELF
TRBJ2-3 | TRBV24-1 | ATSDPNAADTQY
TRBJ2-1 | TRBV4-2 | ASSQVTASGNNEQF
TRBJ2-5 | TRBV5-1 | ASSPGTGNQETQY
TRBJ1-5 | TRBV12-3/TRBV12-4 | ASRSDAYQPQH
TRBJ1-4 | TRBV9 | ASSETTGWREKLF
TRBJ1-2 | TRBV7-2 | ASSLGPLPGGYT
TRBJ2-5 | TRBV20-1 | SARSGDGQETQY
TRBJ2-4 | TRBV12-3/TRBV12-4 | ASSRHETVAKNIQY
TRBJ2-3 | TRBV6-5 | ASRSGTYTDTQY
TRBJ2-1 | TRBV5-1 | ASSLVWGVSYNEQF
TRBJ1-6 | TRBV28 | ASSTLAWSSYNSPLH
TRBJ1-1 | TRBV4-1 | ASSKRQEYEAF
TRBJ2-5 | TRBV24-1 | ATSDLRETQY
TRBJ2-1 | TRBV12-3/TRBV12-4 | ASSTGPLDEQF
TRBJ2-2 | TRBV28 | ASSGQGWGLF
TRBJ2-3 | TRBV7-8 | ASSSTRTGRADTQY
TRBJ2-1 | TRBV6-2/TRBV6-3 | ASGGDRVYEQF
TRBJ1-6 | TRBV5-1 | ASSSRWFPPGQGERVAPLH
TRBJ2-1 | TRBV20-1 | SARDRLGGAEQF
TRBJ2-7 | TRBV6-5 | ASSYSASGPYEQY
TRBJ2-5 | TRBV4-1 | ASSQTPRETQY
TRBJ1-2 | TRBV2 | ARDRDRGYGYT
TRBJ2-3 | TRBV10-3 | AIRLAGEIPDTQY
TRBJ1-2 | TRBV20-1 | SAAGTDYGYT
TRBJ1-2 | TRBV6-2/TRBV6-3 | ASKGGVDYGYT
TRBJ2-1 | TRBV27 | ASSLLGGGYNEQF
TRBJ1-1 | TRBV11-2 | ASSYFTTGNTEAF